Presented here are 27 T cell receptor beta chains from one specimen sequenced in a study of Ad26.COV2.S vaccination and SARS-CoV-2 variants. TCRdb's copy holds only in-frame clones and misses some; the assay was immunoSEQ multiplex PCR. Here the sample spans over 400,000 clones, about nine tenths being singletons. The treatment here: around 19 received Ad26.COV2.S at low or high dose, single or two shots; roughly five received placebo; per-sample allocation not given. Sample collection was performed on day 63 after the first vaccine or placebo injection. Material: peripheral blood, obtained in a trial of Ad26.COV2.S vaccine versus placebo. All receptors derive from a person between 18 and 59 years old who received the Ad26.COV2.S COVID-19 vaccine or a placebo.

The V gene is TRBV28, the J gene TRBJ2-7, with D perhaps given as TRBD1 or TRBD2 (5 bases each). The CDR3 consists of 17 residues. Germline values: CDR1 MDHEN, CDR2 SYDVKM. Trimming took off 2 bases at V and 0 bases at J, with 17 bases between the two ends. Here the CDR3 reads CASSLQGAHGGSYEQYF. In nucleotides, the CDR3 is TGTGCCAGCAGTTTACAGGGTGCTCATGGGGGCTCCTACGAGCAGTACTTC.

The V and J genes are TRBV5-1 and TRBJ2-2; D gene ambiguous. V lost 0 bases and J lost 4, with 4 bases in between. The CDR3 length is 13 residues. CDR1 is SGHRS and CDR2 is YFSETQ in the germline V gene. CDR3 sequence: CASSLEATGELFF. CDR3 nucleotides: TGCGCCAGCAGCTTGGAAGCCACCGGGGAGCTGTTTTTT.

The chain couples TRBV28 to TRBJ2-4, with D possibly matching TRBD2 (5 bases). The V gene lost 6 bases and the J gene lost 0 bases, with 12 bases spanning the gap. Germline V gene data show CDR1 as MDHEN and CDR2 as SYDVKM. The CDR3 covers 15 residues. Here the CDR3 DNA reads TGTGCCAGCAGAGGCCGGGGATTAGCCAAAAACATTCAGTACTTC. Protein: CASRGRGLAKNIQYF. The full variable domain, in which reference TRBV28 and TRBJ2-4 provide the parts outside the CDR3, is DVKVTQSSRYLVKRTGEKVFLECVQDMDHENMFWYRQDPGLGLRLIYFSYDVKMKEKGDIPEGYSVSREKKERFSLILESASTNQTSMYLCASRGRGLAKNIQYFGAGTRLSVL.

V gene TRBV7-9 combines with J gene TRBJ2-7; D might be TRBD1 (6 bases). V was pared by 5 bases and J by 4 bases, with 12 bases between. Germline V gene data show CDR1 as SEHNR and CDR2 as FQNEAQ (reference sequence). The CDR3 extends over 13 amino acids. The CDR3 bases are TGTGCCAGCAGCAAACAGGGTCGGTACGAGCAGTACTTC. It codes for CASSKQGRYEQYF.

V and J are TRBV11-2 and TRBJ1-1; the D is unclear. Germline loops: CDR1 SGHAT, CDR2 FQNNGV. Trimming pared 5 bases from V and 3 bases from J, leaving 25 bases between. This CDR3 is 18 amino acids long. This chain's CDR3 is CASSPPGKSVRLDTEAFF. The CDR3 region has the DNA TGTGCCAGCAGCCCGCCGGGGAAAAGTGTGAGGCTCGACACTGAAGCTTTCTTT.

This sequence joins TRBV18 and TRBJ1-6; 7 nucleotides align to TRBD1. The CDR3 sequence is 14 residues long. Losses at the gene ends were 7 bases for V and 9 bases for J; bases not matched to a gene: 9. CDR1 is KGHSH and CDR2 is LQKENI in the germline V gene. CDR3 sequence: CASFTGVFGSPLHF. Written as DNA, the CDR3 is TGTGCCAGCTTTACAGGGGTGTTTGGTTCACCCCTCCACTTT.

The chain recombines TRBV7-2 with TRBJ2-3, with 10 nucleotides matching TRBD2. Trimming cost V 5 bases and J 2 bases; bases outside gene matches: 7. The CDR3 spans 16 residues. Per germline, CDR1 SGHTA and CDR2 FQGNSA. The CDR3 protein is CASSLERGGPTDTQYF. The CDR3 DNA reads as TGTGCCAGCAGCCTCGAGCGGGGGGGCCCCACAGATACGCAGTATTTT.

The genes are TRBV6-5 and TRBJ2-7; D gene unclear. Germline lookup yields CDR1 MNHEY and CDR2 SVGAGI. Trimming cost V 5 bases and J 5 bases, with 13 bases left between them. The CDR3 runs to 13 residues. For the CDR3, the DNA is TGTGCCAGCAGTCATCGCAGTTCTGACGAGCAGTACTTC. It is translated as CASSHRSSDEQYF.

This chain joins TRBV3-1 (or the pseudogene TRBV3-2) and TRBJ2-3; 10 bases are a match to TRBD2. The CDR3 has 17 residues. Germline trimming cut 2 bases from V and 3 bases from J; bases unmatched to any gene: 8. CDR1 and CDR2 from the germline V gene are LGHDT and YNNKEL (reference sequence). The CDR3 here is CASSQTERGGFTDTQYF. DNA for the CDR3: TGTGCCAGCAGCCAAACTGAGCGGGGGGGCTTTACAGATACGCAGTATTTT.

The rearrangement joins TRBV4-3 to TRBJ2-5, with D unclear. CDR1 and CDR2 from the germline V gene are LGHNA and YSLEER. CDR3 size: 13 residues. The germline V and J ends were trimmed by 0 bases and 1 base, with 3 bases remaining between them. Here the CDR3 DNA reads TGCGCCAGCAGCCAAGAAGTCCAAGAGACCCAGTACTTC. It encodes CASSQEVQETQYF.

This chain joins TRBV10-3 and TRBJ2-6; unclear D gene. V was clipped by 6 bases and J by 0 bases, with 6 bases between them. This CDR3 has 14 amino acids. Germline CDR1 reads ENHRY; CDR2 reads SYGVKD. CDR3 sequence: CAIRLFSGANVLTF. DNA for the CDR3: TGTGCCATCAGACTTTTCTCTGGGGCCAACGTCCTGACTTTC.

The rearrangement links TRBV5-6 to TRBJ1-5; weak D call: TRBD1 (5 bases). Germline loops: CDR1 SGHDT, CDR2 YYEEEE. Trimming removed 1 base at V and 2 bases at J, with 10 bases between. This CDR3 comprises 15 residues. The CDR3 bases are TGTGCCAGCAGCTTGTGGCAGGGAGGCAATCAGCCCCAGCATTTT. Translation: CASSLWQGGNQPQHF. Full variable domain (missing parts from reference TRBV5-6 and TRBJ1-5): DAGVTQSPTHLIKTRGQQVTLRCSPKSGHDTVSWYQQALGQGPQFIFQYYEEEERQRGNFPDRFSGHQFPNYSSELNVNALLLGDSALYLCASSLWQGGNQPQHFGDGTRLSIL.

The genes are TRBV5-5 and TRBJ2-5; the match to TRBD2 covers 9 bases. Germline V CDR1 and CDR2: SGHKS, YYEKEE (reference sequence). The V gene end was trimmed by 0 bases and the J gene end by 5 bases; junction bases not matched to a gene: 11. This CDR3 contains 17 residues. The CDR3 reads CASSLATGTSTLETQYF. The CDR3 coding sequence is TGTGCCAGCAGCTTGGCCACCGGGACTAGCACCCTTGAGACCCAGTACTTC.

The chain couples TRBV11-2 to TRBJ2-7; the match to TRBD1 covers 10 bases. After removal of 5 bases from V and 4 bases from J, the junction contained 5 bases not matched to a gene. The CDR3 sequence is 14 residues long. Germline V gene sequence: CDR1 SGHAT, CDR2 FQNNGV. CDR3 sequence: CASSPPGQGYEQYF. CDR3 sequence (DNA): TGTGCCAGCAGCCCCCCGGGACAGGGGTACGAGCAGTACTTC.

This chain connects TRBV6-6 to TRBJ1-1, with D possibly TRBD1 on 5 matching bases. Germline loops: CDR1 MNHNY, CDR2 SVGAGI (reference sequence). The CDR3 is made up of 15 amino acids. V was clipped by 0 bases and J by 1 base, with 9 bases between them. The CDR3 here is CASSYSRGANTEAFF. The CDR3, as DNA: TGTGCCAGCAGTTACTCGAGGGGTGCGAACACTGAAGCTTTCTTT.

The chain recombines TRBV5-4 with TRBJ1-1, with 8 bases lining up with TRBD1. Looked up from germline, CDR1 is SGHNT and CDR2 is YYREEE (reference sequence). The CDR3 sequence is 14 residues long. With 4 bases clipped from V and 2 bases from J, the junction kept 4 bases outside the gene matches. CDR3 DNA: TGTGCCAGCAGCACGACAGGGGCCAACACTGAAGCTTTCTTT. Residues: CASSTTGANTEAFF. Variable domain in full (rest from reference TRBV5-4 and TRBJ1-1): ETGVTQSPTHLIKTRGQQVTLRCSSQSGHNTVSWYQQALGQGPQFIFQYYREEENGRGNFPPRFSGLQFPNYSSELNVNALELDDSALYLCASSTTGANTEAFFGQGTRLTVV.

This chain links TRBV27 with TRBJ2-5; 9 bases agree with TRBD2. Losses at the gene ends were 3 bases for V and 5 bases for J; bases not matched to a gene: 4. The CDR3 contains 14 residues. Germline loops: CDR1 MNHEY, CDR2 SMNVEV (reference sequence). The CDR3 spells CASSFAGGPETQYF. DNA of the CDR3: TGTGCCAGCAGTTTTGCGGGGGGGCCGGAGACCCAGTACTTC.

The gene calls are TRBV18 and TRBJ1-1; D unresolved. The CDR3 length is 15 residues. Germline assignment: CDR1 KGHSH and CDR2 LQKENI. Trimming pared 2 bases from V and 1 base from J, leaving 11 bases between. As DNA, the CDR3 is TGTGCCAGCTCACCAGTTGACCCGGGGAACACTGAAGCTTTCTTT. This codes for CASSPVDPGNTEAFF.

CDR3 loop: CASSPGQGAKTQYF. CDR3 nucleotide sequence: TGTGCCAGTAGCCCGGGACAGGGGGCGAAGACCCAGTACTTC. The rearrangement links TRBV19 to TRBJ2-5; TRBD1 agrees at 12 bases. Germline lookup yields CDR1 LNHDA and CDR2 SQIVND (reference sequence). The CDR3 loop spans 14 amino acids. V lost 6 bases to trimming and J lost 6 bases; unmatched junction nucleotides: 5.

Turning to this clone: Other DNA variants within this sample encode the same CDR3. The gene calls are TRBV19 and TRBJ2-7, with D possibly being TRBD2 (6 bases). This CDR3 comprises 14 residues. Trimming took 3 bases from V and 0 from J, leaving 9 bases between them. CDR1 and CDR2 (germline): LNHDA, SQIVND (reference sequence). The CDR3 DNA follows: TGTGCCAGTAGTATCGACGGGAGCTCCTACGAGCAGTACTTC. Protein product: CASSIDGSSYEQYF.

The chain couples TRBV6-5 to TRBJ2-5; 14 bases line up with TRBD2. Germline CDR1 is MNHEY and CDR2 is SVGAGI. CDR3 size: 16 residues. Trimming at V came to 4 bases and at J to 1 base, leaving 2 bases not matched to a gene. The CDR3 region is CASSLGLAGGQETQYF. In nucleotides, the CDR3 is TGTGCCAGCAGTTTAGGACTAGCGGGGGGCCAAGAGACCCAGTACTTC.

The rearrangement uses TRBV7-2 and TRBJ2-3; D may be TRBD1 (6 bases). The CDR3 has 19 residues. V lost 1 base and J 2 bases, leaving 22 bases between the germline ends. CDR1 SGHTA and CDR2 FQGNSA come from the germline V gene. Here the CDR3 DNA reads TGTGCCAGCAGCTTAGAAGGGGCGGACAGTCCCTTCCTCACAGATACGCAGTATTTT. As protein: CASSLEGADSPFLTDTQYF.

This chain connects TRBV9 to TRBJ1-6, with D maybe TRBD1 (6 bases). CDR1 and CDR2 (germline): SGDLS, YYNGEE. V dropped 4 bases and J dropped 6 bases, with 11 bases sitting between them. The CDR3 is made up of 14 amino acids. The CDR3: CASSRGRGNSPLHF. The DNA of the CDR3 is TGTGCCAGCAGCCGGGGGCGTGGTAATTCACCCCTCCACTTT. Drawing the rest from reference TRBV9 and TRBJ1-6, the complete variable domain is DSGVTQTPKHLITATGQRVTLRCSPRSGDLSVYWYQQSLDQGLQFLIQYYNGEERAKGNILERFSAQQFPDLHSELNLSSLELGDSALYFCASSRGRGNSPLHFGNGTRLTVT.

The gene calls are TRBV14 and TRBJ2-3; perhaps D is TRBD1 or TRBD2 (7 bases each). The CDR3 has 15 residues. The V end lost 4 bases, the J end lost 4 bases, and 15 bases lay between the germline ends. Germline V gives CDR1 SGHDN, CDR2 FVKESK. The CDR3 is CASSPFRGGPDTQYF. The CDR3 nucleotides read TGTGCCAGCAGCCCTTTCAGGGGGGGGCCAGATACGCAGTATTTT.

This chain connects TRBV4-3 to TRBJ2-6; TRBD1 agrees at 7 bases. CDR3 length equals 16 residues. After removal of 4 bases from V and 2 bases from J, the junction contained 5 bases not matched to a gene. CDR1 is LGHNA, CDR2 YSLEER, per germline. The CDR3 protein is CASSPSTGAGANVLTF. CDR3 nucleotide sequence: TGCGCCAGCAGCCCAAGTACAGGGGCTGGGGCCAACGTCCTGACTTTC.

The chain recombines TRBV7-8 with TRBJ2-3, with 13 bases aligning to TRBD2. Losses at the gene ends were 4 bases for V and 6 bases for J; bases not matched to a gene: 4. CDR3 length: 15 amino acids. CDR1 SGHVS and CDR2 FQNEAQ come from the germline V gene. CDR3 coding DNA: TGTGCCAGCAGCTCACTAGCGGGGGGGCTCGATACGCAGTATTTT. This encodes CASSSLAGGLDTQYF.

This chain uses TRBV2 with TRBJ2-1; no clear D. Germline V lookup: CDR1 SNHLY, CDR2 FYNNEI. This CDR3 contains 13 residues. V was trimmed by 6 bases and J by 6 bases, leaving 12 bases between them. CDR3 bases: TGTGCCAGCAGGGGTGCTTTCTCCAATGAGCAGTTCTTC. Amino acids: CASRGAFSNEQFF.